This is a list of T cell receptor beta chains from one sample in a study of Ad26.COV2.S vaccination and SARS-CoV-2 variants. Clones were sequenced by immunoSEQ multiplex PCR, and TCRdb holds only the in-frame ones, with some missing. The sample contains more than 400,000 clones, 90% of which appear only once. The sequences come from peripheral blood, collected in a trial of Ad26.COV2.S vaccine versus placebo. These receptors were taken from a person aged 18 to 59 who received the Ad26.COV2.S COVID-19 vaccine or a placebo. The CDR3 runs from the conserved cysteine through the conserved F or W. Each record gives: CDR3 DNA, CDR3 protein, clone size, V gene, D gene, J gene. The D gene is left open where the match is weak. Size is omitted from some rows. Given values are once, few, many or a class for expanded clones.

CDR3nt: TGCGCCAGCAGCTATACTCAGGGAAACACTGAAGCTTTCTTT; CDR3aa: CASSYTQGNTEAFF; abundance: NA; v_gene: TRBV5-1; d_gene: NA; j_gene: TRBJ1-1
CDR3nt: TGCAGCGTATTGGGGGCGGGTACCTACGAGCAGTACTTC; CDR3aa: CSVLGAGTYEQYF; abundance: NA; v_gene: TRBV29-1; d_gene: NA; j_gene: TRBJ2-7
CDR3nt: TGTGCCAGCAGTGAAGTGGGAACAGGGGGAGGCACTGAAGCTTTCTTT; CDR3aa: CASSEVGTGGGTEAFF; abundance: NA; v_gene: TRBV6-1; d_gene: TRBD1; j_gene: TRBJ1-1
CDR3nt: TGTGCCAGCACCCGAACCCGCCAGGGGAATTCACCCCTCCACTTT; CDR3aa: CASTRTRQGNSPLHF; abundance: NA; v_gene: TRBV6-5; d_gene: NA; j_gene: TRBJ1-6
CDR3nt: TGTGCCAGCAGTCCCCTTAGGACAGGGATAGAGACCCAGTACTTC; CDR3aa: CASSPLRTGIETQYF; abundance: NA; v_gene: TRBV14; d_gene: TRBD1; j_gene: TRBJ2-5
CDR3nt: TGTGCCAGTAGTCCTCGACAGGGGGCTGGCAATCAGCCCCAGCATTTT; CDR3aa: CASSPRQGAGNQPQHF; abundance: NA; v_gene: TRBV19; d_gene: TRBD1; j_gene: TRBJ1-5
CDR3nt: TGTGCCAGCAGACCCCCAACGAGCTCCTACGAGCAGTACTTC; CDR3aa: CASRPPTSSYEQYF; abundance: NA; v_gene: TRBV28; d_gene: NA; j_gene: TRBJ2-7
CDR3nt: TGTGCCAGCAGTTTCAAATTGTGGGACACCCTACTCTATGGCTACACCTTC; CDR3aa: CASSFKLWDTLLYGYTF; abundance: NA; v_gene: TRBV28; d_gene: NA; j_gene: TRBJ1-2
CDR3nt: TGTGCCAGCATCTCAAACGGGGCTGCGAGGGGCAATCAGCCCCAGCATTTT; CDR3aa: CASISNGAARGNQPQHF; abundance: NA; v_gene: TRBV21-1; d_gene: NA; j_gene: TRBJ1-5
CDR3nt: TGCAGTGCTAGAGGTCCACTCGGCGACTTC; CDR3aa: CSARGPLGDF; abundance: NA; v_gene: TRBV20-1; d_gene: NA; j_gene: TRBJ2-7
CDR3nt: TGTGCCAGCAGGAAGCGGGACAGGGTTGACGGGGAGCAGTACTTC; CDR3aa: CASRKRDRVDGEQYF; abundance: NA; v_gene: TRBV28; d_gene: TRBD1; j_gene: TRBJ2-7
CDR3nt: TGCAGCGCTCCCCCGGGGGCCGGGGAGCTGTTTTTT; CDR3aa: CSAPPGAGELFF; abundance: once; v_gene: TRBV29-1; d_gene: NA; j_gene: TRBJ2-2
CDR3nt: TGTGCCAGCAGTGAAGTTTATAGCACAGATACGCAGTATTTT; CDR3aa: CASSEVYSTDTQYF; abundance: NA; v_gene: TRBV2; d_gene: NA; j_gene: TRBJ2-3
CDR3nt: TGTGCCAGCATTATTGAGACAGAGACCTATGGCTACACCTTC; CDR3aa: CASIIETETYGYTF; abundance: NA; v_gene: TRBV2; d_gene: NA; j_gene: TRBJ1-2
CDR3nt: TGTGCCAGCAGCCTCTACAATGAGCAGTTCTTC; CDR3aa: CASSLYNEQFF; abundance: NA; v_gene: TRBV3-1/TRBV3-2; d_gene: NA; j_gene: TRBJ2-1
CDR3nt: TGTGCCAGCAGTTTATTTGCGCAGGGTGAACAGAGAGAGCAGTTCTTC; CDR3aa: CASSLFAQGEQREQFF; abundance: NA; v_gene: TRBV27; d_gene: NA; j_gene: TRBJ2-1
CDR3nt: TGTGCCAGCAGCCAAGGGCCCCAAGGGAGACAGTTTACCTACGAGCAGTACTTC; CDR3aa: CASSQGPQGRQFTYEQYF; abundance: NA; v_gene: TRBV3-1/TRBV3-2; d_gene: NA; j_gene: TRBJ2-7
CDR3nt: TGTGCCAGCAGCCTCCCTACCGCTAGCGCACGGACAGATACGCAGTATTTT; CDR3aa: CASSLPTASARTDTQYF; abundance: NA; v_gene: TRBV14; d_gene: NA; j_gene: TRBJ2-3
CDR3nt: TGTGCCAGCAGCGTAGCGTTTCAGGATGAGCAGTTCTTC; CDR3aa: CASSVAFQDEQFF; abundance: NA; v_gene: TRBV9; d_gene: NA; j_gene: TRBJ2-1
CDR3nt: TGTGCCAGCAGTTCGGTCCTCGGTAATGAAAAACTGTTTTTT; CDR3aa: CASSSVLGNEKLFF; abundance: NA; v_gene: TRBV27; d_gene: NA; j_gene: TRBJ1-4
CDR3nt: TGTGCCAGCAGCGAACAGGGAACGGGGCAGCCCCAGCATTTT; CDR3aa: CASSEQGTGQPQHF; abundance: once; v_gene: TRBV3-1/TRBV3-2; d_gene: NA; j_gene: TRBJ1-5
CDR3nt: TGTGCCAGCAGAGGGTCGACTAGCGCTAAAGGGATGAACACCGGGGAGCTGTTTTTT; CDR3aa: CASRGSTSAKGMNTGELFF; abundance: NA; v_gene: TRBV7-8; d_gene: TRBD2; j_gene: TRBJ2-2
CDR3nt: TGTGCCAGCACGGAGGGGCGTGAGCAGTTCTTC; CDR3aa: CASTEGREQFF; abundance: NA; v_gene: TRBV6-5; d_gene: NA; j_gene: TRBJ2-1
CDR3nt: TGTGCCAGCAGCGCAGGGTACCCCCCCTACGAGCAGTACTTC; CDR3aa: CASSAGYPPYEQYF; abundance: NA; v_gene: TRBV5-6; d_gene: NA; j_gene: TRBJ2-7
CDR3nt: TGTGCCAGCAGCGCCTCCCCACTAGCGGGAGGCGACACCGGGGAGCTGTTTTTT; CDR3aa: CASSASPLAGGDTGELFF; abundance: NA; v_gene: TRBV27; d_gene: TRBD2; j_gene: TRBJ2-2
CDR3nt: TGTGCCAGCAGTCTGAGGGGATTAGCGGGACTCCACGAGCAGTACTTC; CDR3aa: CASSLRGLAGLHEQYF; abundance: NA; v_gene: TRBV6-2/TRBV6-3; d_gene: TRBD2; j_gene: TRBJ2-7
CDR3nt: TGTGCCAGCAGTTTATGGGGAAAGGACACTGAAGCTTTCTTT; CDR3aa: CASSLWGKDTEAFF; abundance: NA; v_gene: TRBV28; d_gene: NA; j_gene: TRBJ1-1
CDR3nt: TGTGCCAGCAGCTTACCCGGGACAGGGGGTAGCCACGAGCAGTACTTC; CDR3aa: CASSLPGTGGSHEQYF; abundance: NA; v_gene: TRBV7-9; d_gene: TRBD1; j_gene: TRBJ2-7
CDR3nt: TGTGCCAGCCAGAGTCAAGGGGCAGGTGATACGCAGTATTTT; CDR3aa: CASQSQGAGDTQYF; abundance: NA; v_gene: TRBV28; d_gene: NA; j_gene: TRBJ2-3
CDR3nt: TGTGCCAGCAGCCCGGGACAGGGGGCGCCGGGCTCTGGGGCCAACGTCCTGACTTTC; CDR3aa: CASSPGQGAPGSGANVLTF; abundance: NA; v_gene: TRBV14; d_gene: TRBD1; j_gene: TRBJ2-6
CDR3nt: TGTGCCAGCAGCTTAAATAGGGGAGGGCCTAATGAGCAGTTCTTC; CDR3aa: CASSLNRGGPNEQFF; abundance: few; v_gene: TRBV7-3; d_gene: TRBD2; j_gene: TRBJ2-1
CDR3nt: TGTGCCAGCAGTTCCTTAGGGACTAGCGGGATCACCGGGGAGCTGTTTTTT; CDR3aa: CASSSLGTSGITGELFF; abundance: few; v_gene: TRBV6-2/TRBV6-3; d_gene: TRBD2; j_gene: TRBJ2-2
CDR3nt: TGTGCCAGTAGTAACCCCGGGTCAGGGGGCCTGGAGACCCAGTACTTC; CDR3aa: CASSNPGSGGLETQYF; abundance: NA; v_gene: TRBV19; d_gene: TRBD1; j_gene: TRBJ2-5
CDR3nt: TGTGCCAGCAGCTTAGGTGGTAGCGGAGCCTACGAGCAGTACTTC; CDR3aa: CASSLGGSGAYEQYF; abundance: NA; v_gene: TRBV7-9; d_gene: NA; j_gene: TRBJ2-7
CDR3nt: TGTGCCAGCAGCTCCCCCCGCGGAAGGGGCGGCGAGCAGTACTTC; CDR3aa: CASSSPRGRGGEQYF; abundance: NA; v_gene: TRBV7-9; d_gene: NA; j_gene: TRBJ2-7
CDR3nt: TGTGCCAGCAGAACTGGGAGGGGGACCGGGGAGCTGTTTTTT; CDR3aa: CASRTGRGTGELFF; abundance: NA; v_gene: TRBV9; d_gene: NA; j_gene: TRBJ2-2
CDR3nt: TGTGCCAGCAGTTTACCTGGCGGAGCGGCGTACGAGCAGTACTTC; CDR3aa: CASSLPGGAAYEQYF; abundance: NA; v_gene: TRBV28; d_gene: NA; j_gene: TRBJ2-7